The T cell receptor beta chain described here comes from a study of blood T cells in healthy people across ages (dated by TCRdb to the mid-2010s). Concerning the study at large: In model experiments, template switching captured about one uniquely barcoded TCR beta cDNA molecule for every two T cells. The study measured age-related changes in TCR beta repertoire diversity using deep sequencing normalized with unique cDNA molecular identifiers. The donors were divided into four age groups: young (average around 17 years), middle-aged (roughly 42), aged (about 56) and long-lived (82). To avoid experimental bias, donors of different ages were distributed randomly across sequencing lanes. Using the same blood draw, the study looked at two additional independent replicas of 1 million unique cDNA reads for two donors, one aged 18 to 30 and the other aged 80 or older. Study-wide findings and limitations: Compared with the aged group, the long-lived group had more naive CD4+ T cells, fewer expanded clones and increased TCR diversity, a pattern suggesting age selection. Observed TCR beta diversity per million T cells fell roughly linearly with age, and a significant reduction was already apparent by age around 39. Since profiling was done on bulk unsorted PBMCs, naive and antigen-experienced compartments could not be conclusively compared. Estimates of total diversity based on one million sequenced T cells were considered lower bounds and underestimates. Because donor CMV infection status was unknown, age-related changes in expanded clonotypes were potentially confounded. Observed TCR beta diversity correlated strongly with the percentage of naive T cells measured by flow cytometry.

Concerning this clonotype itself: Its antigen remains undetermined. Base qualities are not at hand, and no much larger clone is one base apart.

Library generation was performed with 5' RACE. Reads for this sample came from an Illumina HiSeq 2500. A second PCR of 7 to 11 cycles was performed with a sample-barcoded 5' primer and a J-beta primer mix. Each TCR beta cDNA molecule received a unique molecular identifier from a template-switch 5' adaptor carrying 12 random nucleotides. At least 2.5 million CDR3-containing paired-end reads were obtained from each sample. First-strand cDNA was synthesized from all RNA with the Mint cDNA synthesis kit, primed by a TRBC-specific oligonucleotide. After uracil-DNA glycosylase treatment, a first 18-cycle PCR used universal primers M1SS and BC2_uni_R on all cDNA. As for the original processing: For normalization, 1 million high-quality reads, each with a distinct molecular identifier, were randomly selected from each sample. Instead of being binned into consensus sequences, reads with shared molecular identifiers were discarded. MiTCR, run with a Q25 quality threshold and the strictest error-elimination algorithm, handled CDR3 identification, clonotype clustering and error correction. A nonparametric unseen species model using Euler transformation provided a lower-bound estimate of total TCR beta diversity. The raw public reads went through TCRdb reprocessing: fastp at Q25, MiXCR clone calling, in-frame beta chains kept. Each CDR3 protein gets just one entry, which takes the most common genes and DNA from the rows behind it. V and J calls and clone size were set by TCRdb, not the authors. The sample contains hundreds of thousands of distinct CDR3 sequences, roughly three fifths of them found a single time. The ten largest clones take up roughly 24% of the sample.

The donors were some 39 Caucasian individuals from Russia, aged roughly 6 to 100 years, who were systemically healthy. Around 10 milliliters of peripheral blood were collected from each donor into EDTA-treated Vacutainer tubes. Ficoll-Paque density-gradient centrifugation was used to isolate PBMCs, with at least 6 million obtained per sample. Total RNA was extracted from PBMCs with Trizol reagent, with at least 5.5 micrograms obtained per sample. For every donor, an aliquot of PBMCs went through flow cytometry to measure the percentages of naive CD45RAhigh/CD27high T cells. Trimming costs V 2 bases and J 4 bases, and their ends lie 15 bases apart. The germline V gene sets CDR1 to MDHEN and CDR2 to SYDVKM. The CDR3 runs 16 residues from the cysteine to the phenylalanine. Only the CDR3 DNA stays, 48 bases, in frame from base 1.

The chain joins TRBV28 to TRBJ2-1; the D match is possibly TRBD1 or TRBD2, with 5 bases aligned in each. This TCR was recovered from a man aged 40-49 years in good health. Source material: blood. The DNA is as follows: TGTGCCAGCAGTTTACGCGGCGAGGGGCCATACAATGAGCAGTTCTTC. This encodes CASSLRGEGPYNEQFF.